This record concerns one T cell receptor (beta chain) sequence. Sequencing used immunoSEQ multiplex PCR; TCRdb keeps in-frame clones, though not all of them. The sample contains about 81,000 clones, about 89% of which appear only once. These data belong to a study of PD-L1 blockade in urothelial cancer. Study-level information: Males with bladder-origin urothelial cancer made up about 85% of the roughly 29 patients. Prior chemotherapy regimens per patient numbered 0 to 3.

Time point here: pretreatment peripheral blood. Between 1 and 8 samples per patient were obtained, pretreatment and on-treatment. The J segment lost 4 bases and the V segment lost 4 bases, leaving 7 bases of the junction unmatched. The germline V gene encodes CDR1 SGHRS and CDR2 YFSETQ. CDR3 length: 15 residues. This chain links TRBV5-1 with TRBJ2-1; 8 bases are shared with TRBD2. The TCR originated in a woman of 80 years or more with urothelial cancer. Sequencing was performed on PBMCs, taken around atezolizumab (anti-PD-L1) treatment. The CDR3 protein is CASSQQRESYNEQFF. The CDR3, as DNA: TGCGCCAGCAGCCAACAGCGGGAGAGTTACAATGAGCAGTTCTTC.